Given below is one T cell receptor beta chain in context. This clone was picked up a small number of times. What antigen it recognizes has not been identified. Nothing much larger sits one base from this clone, and base qualities are not available. Donors were healthy HIV-negative adults with no recently reported acute infections or vaccinations. All donors were Caucasian adults living in Nashville, Tennessee, USA. For unsorted samples, tens of millions of PBMCs were counted and genomic DNA was extracted with the QIAamp DNA Blood Mini kit. Blood was collected by leukapheresis, and PBMCs were isolated by Ficoll-Histopaque density gradient centrifugation and then cryopreserved in liquid nitrogen vapor phase. This sample is drawn from a study of shared clonotypes between healthy human individuals (dated by TCRdb to the early 2020s). Notes on the research overall: The cohort included a few men and a couple of women between 18 and 49 years of age. To estimate repertoire size and how much clonotypes are shared between individuals, the study performed deep sequencing of blood TCR repertoires from 4 to 6 healthy adults. To increase sequencing depth and limit assay-specific biases, different laboratories used diverse techniques to prepare libraries and sequence TCR repertoires. Between about 0.94 and 10 billion PBMCs per donor were obtained by leukapheresis. Results and caveats for the whole study, not just this receptor: Sampling was restricted to blood, and TCR repertoires in tissue are likely to differ from TCR repertoires in blood. Because the study included only a small number of donors, the genetic and exposure-history diversity represented was limited. Pairwise subsampling indicated that sequencing depth was expected to affect the degree of clonotype sharing among donors.

Using the deep immunoSEQ assay, multiplex PCR amplified TCR CDR3 regions from genomic DNA. Extracted genomic DNA from each cell subset was distributed evenly across all wells of several immunoSEQ 96-well plates, and each plate was treated as a replicate. For unsorted PBMC, about 0.3 ug genomic DNA, equal to tens of thousands of T cell genomes, was loaded into each replicate PCR. Unsorted PBMC genomic DNA was sequenced across ten immunoSEQ deep assay plates. Purified libraries were quantified with a Qubit 3.0 fluorometer, sized on a Bioanalyzer 2100, and re-quantified with the KAPA Library Quantification kit. Every immunoSEQ 96-well plate was sequenced on a separate single-read 150-cycle Illumina NextSeq 550 flow cell. Processing in the source paper ran as follows. The immunoSEQ output contained only junctional sequences without quality scores, so filtering could not match that applied to full-length reads. Sequences were annotated with PyIR, a Python wrapper for IgBLAST v1.9, and V/J genes and CDR3 were assigned using IMGT germline references. Reads were removed for weak V/J assignments (E-value above 1e-6), missing CDR3, stop codons, out-of-frame junctions, or ambiguous translated residues. A V3J clonotype was defined by an identical inferred V gene, J gene, and CDR3 amino acid sequence. The percentage overlap between two repertoires was calculated by dividing the number of shared unique clonotypes by the size of the smaller repertoire. RTK rarefaction, the Chao1 estimator, and Recon v2.1 estimates of unobserved clonotypes were used to assess repertoire richness. Sourced from immuneACCESS, this table was stored by TCRdb with only in-frame sequences that have V and J called. A share of the clones is absent; for the studies checked, an unresolved V gene accounts for under half, and the remainder has no known explanation. Clone size and the V and J calls come from that table; the DNA yielded D and trimming. This sample gives about 510,000 clones in total; 79% of them show up just once. 10% to 15% of the sample goes to the ten largest clones.

The germline V gene encodes CDR1 LNHNV and CDR2 YYDKDF (reference sequence). CDR3 length: 15 amino acids, cysteine to phenylalanine. Kept here is only the CDR3 DNA, which spans 45 bases and is read in frame from base 1. The germline ends are 18 bases apart after V is trimmed by 5 bases and J by 5 bases. This clonotype was sampled from a woman aged 40 to 50 in good health. Some clones in this sample may be carry-over from other donors' samples. This chain is built from TRBV15 and TRBJ1-1, and the D gene may be TRBD1, 6 bases matching. The sequenced sample was PBMCs. CDR3 region: CATSHTRGPGTEAFF. The nucleotide sequence is given as TGTGCCACCAGCCACACCCGGGGGCCGGGGACTGAAGCTTTCTTT.